These 3 T cell receptor beta chains came from one sample sequenced in a study of blood T cell repertoires in COVID-19. The protocol was immunoSEQ multiplex PCR, while the TCRdb copy is restricted to in-frame clones and leaves out a portion. The data hold around 200,000 clones, with around 86% observed a single time. Sequencing used PBMCs or T cells enriched from blood (not recorded which). The receptors here all came from a man in his forties with acute COVID-19.

The chain recombines TRBV5-1 with TRBJ2-2; D unclear. The ends were cut back, 2 bases at V and 6 bases at J, with 11 bases in the middle. The germline V gene encodes CDR1 SGHRS and CDR2 YFSETQ. The CDR3 contains 14 residues. In nucleotides, the CDR3 is TGCGCCAGCAGCTTCCTGGGCCCGGCCGGGGAGCTGTTTTTT. Translated, it gives CASSFLGPAGELFF.

This sequence joins TRBV4-2 and TRBJ1-2; tentatively, D is TRBD1 (5 bases). The CDR3 consists of 16 residues. CDR1 and CDR2 (germline): LGHNA, YNFKEQ. The germline V and J ends were trimmed by 1 base and 5 bases, with 17 bases remaining between them. The CDR3 protein is CASSQAFAGPLYGYTF. In nucleotides, the CDR3 is TGTGCCAGCAGCCAAGCGTTTGCAGGGCCGCTTTATGGCTACACCTTC.

The gene calls are TRBV7-3 and TRBJ1-3, with D unclear. The CDR3 runs to 15 residues. Germline-derived CDR1 and CDR2 are SGHTA and FQGTGA. Trimming removed 3 bases from V and 2 bases from J, with 11 bases in between. The CDR3 nucleotides are TGTGCCAGCAGCTTGTCCGGGGTGGCTGGAAACACCATATATTTT. It translates to CASSLSGVAGNTIYF.